Described below is a single T cell receptor (beta chain) sequence and its context. Its antigen is currently not known. One base away there is no much larger clone; base qualities are not given. The sample comes from a study of T cells in Graves' hyperthyroidism and ophthalmopathy (dated by TCRdb to between 2018 and 2021). For the wider study: Peripheral blood was collected at initial diagnosis, before any treatment. To identify distinguishing TCR V-J signatures, a discovery cohort of 100 or so patients was used, comprising some 45 with Graves' ophthalmopathy and around 57 with stable Graves' hyperthyroidism. Prospective prediction of ophthalmopathy was tested in an independent validation cohort consisting of 18 hyperthyroidism patients and over 15 patients who later progressed to ophthalmopathy. The 85 to 100 discovery patients were randomly split 7:3 into training and test sets. Thyroid tissue and blood T-cell repertoires from about six Graves' hyperthyroidism patients were also compared in the study. After sampling, hyperthyroidism patients received methimazole starting at 30 mg daily, and ophthalmopathy patients received high-dose intravenous methylprednisolone. The paper reports TCR Vbeta CDR3 sequencing of more than 120 peripheral blood samples: under 45 ophthalmopathy, 70 to 85 hyperthyroidism and around 17 progressor patients.

A patient counted as having stable Graves' hyperthyroidism if no progression to ophthalmopathy occurred over 18 months of follow-up. The hyperthyroidism patients were between 18 and 65 years old and newly diagnosed, with a disease duration of less than 2 months. Any patient with an uncontrolled infection, another autoimmune disease, pregnancy or lactation was excluded. Diagnoses were based on clinical symptoms, serum thyroxine and TRAb, thyroid ultrasound and orbital computed tomography. PBMCs were isolated from approximately 10 ml of fresh peripheral blood by Ficoll-Paque density gradient centrifugation. Total RNA was extracted using Trizol reagent, and RNA quality was assessed on an Agilent 2100 Bioanalyzer. On the study overall, not on this receptor specifically: In validation, progression to ophthalmopathy was predicted by the model with roughly 71% sensitivity and under 85% specificity, a median of 6.5 months before onset. Most expanded thyroid clonotypes (frequency above 0.001) were also detected in blood, a finding suggesting that blood repertoires may reflect thyroid immune responses. Ophthalmopathy was separated from stable hyperthyroidism by a 13 V-J signature model, with about 88% sensitivity and approximately 81% specificity obtained in cross-validation and 80%/75% obtained in testing. No statistical method was used to fix the sample size in advance, and group allocation was not hidden from the investigators.

Amplification of TCR beta CDR3 regions was carried out from RNA transcripts. The TCR CDR3 was subjected to a first round of RT-PCR using the HTBI primer set and the Qiagen OneStep RT-PCR kit. Libraries were constructed in a second round of multiplex PCR, after which size selection and purification were carried out. The libraries were sequenced on an Illumina HiSeq2000 using paired-end 100 bp reads. In the source study's methods: SOAPnuke was used to process the raw data, with reads discarded if the reads contained adapters or uncalled bases, had a mean Phred below 15, or lacked an exact constant-primer or identifier match. COPE v1.2.5 was used to merge high-quality paired reads, and clonotypes were defined as unique nucleotide sequences. Clonotypes were aligned to IMGT TRBV, TRBD and TRBJ reference segments using MiTCR v1.1. The analysis included only V-J combinations with a frequency above 0.0001, which together covered around 99% of the repertoires. A TCS score was defined as the ratio between F50 (clonal expansion) and ExV (chaos), using BLOSUM62-based TCRdist between CDR3 peptides within each V-J. Welch's t-statistics and random forest reduced around 520 V-J features to around 14, which were used in a naive Bayes classifier (R e1071). TCRdb handled the public reads itself, with Q25 trimming in fastp and clone calling in MiXCR, and kept productive beta chains. Each CDR3 protein appears once, grouped with its most common genes and DNA. TCRdb, not the authors, supplied the V and J calls. The sample data list fewer than 800,000 distinct CDR3 sequences, and less than 20% of these were observed just once. The ten most abundant clones make up about 8.4% of the sample.

The TCR was taken from a young man with Graves' hyperthyroidism. What was sequenced was blood.

The CDR3 in this case is CASGLWESGELFF. The DNA sequence is as follows: TGTGCTAGTGGTTTGTGGGAGTCCGGGGAGCTGTTTTTT. The chain uses TRBV12-5 and TRBJ2-2; the D gene is perhaps TRBD2, from 5 matching bases. From the cysteine through the phenylalanine, the CDR3 covers 13 amino acids. The only DNA kept is the CDR3, 39 bases in frame from the first base. V and J lose 2 bases and 6 bases, and a span of 7 bases separates them. Based on the germline V gene, the CDR1 and CDR2 sequences are LGHNT and FRNRAP.